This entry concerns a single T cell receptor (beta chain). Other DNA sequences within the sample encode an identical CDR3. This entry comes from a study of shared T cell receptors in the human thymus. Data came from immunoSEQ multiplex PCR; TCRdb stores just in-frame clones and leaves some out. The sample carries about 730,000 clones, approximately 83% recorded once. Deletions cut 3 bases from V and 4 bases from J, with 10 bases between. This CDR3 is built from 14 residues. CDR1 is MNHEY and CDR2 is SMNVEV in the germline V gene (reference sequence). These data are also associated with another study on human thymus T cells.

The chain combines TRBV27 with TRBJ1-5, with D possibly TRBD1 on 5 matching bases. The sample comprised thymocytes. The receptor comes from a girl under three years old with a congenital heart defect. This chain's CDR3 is CASSLRGTNQPQHF. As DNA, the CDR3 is TGTGCCAGCAGTTTGCGGGGGACGAATCAGCCCCAGCATTTT.